A selection of T cell receptor beta chains follows, all from one sample in a study of cytomegalovirus exposure and HLA in healthy donors. Libraries were prepared by immunoSEQ multiplex PCR; TCRdb keeps only in-frame clonotypes and omits some of them. Seen here are a few hundred thousand clones, around 89% observed once, and the top ten hold 0.35% to 0.4%. The sequencing input was PBMCs. The receptors were sampled from a woman between 18 and 29 years old in good health and CMV-seronegative. CDR3s include the opening cysteine and the closing phenylalanine or tryptophan. The D gene is left open where the match is weak. The size of a clone is reported for some rows only, either as once, few or many, or as a class for expanded clones.

d_call: TRBD2; clone_size: .; j_call: TRBJ2-3; v_call: TRBV28; cdr3_aa: CASSLAGGGTDTQYF; cdr3_nt: TGTGCCAGCAGTCTAGCCGGGGGGGGCACAGATACGCAGTATTTT
d_call: TRBD1; clone_size: .; j_call: TRBJ2-7; v_call: TRBV6-5; cdr3_aa: CASSYIHGQGYEQYF; cdr3_nt: TGTGCCAGCAGTTACATCCATGGACAGGGCTACGAGCAGTACTTC
d_call: TRBD1; clone_size: few; j_call: TRBJ1-2; v_call: TRBV6-1; cdr3_aa: CASSEGGQINYGYTF; cdr3_nt: TGTGCCAGCAGTGAAGGGGGACAGATTAACTATGGCTACACCTTC
d_call: TRBD2; clone_size: .; j_call: TRBJ2-3; v_call: TRBV28; cdr3_aa: CASRLAGGGTDTQYF; cdr3_nt: TGTGCCAGCAGGCTAGCGGGGGGCGGCACAGATACGCAGTATTTT
d_call: .; clone_size: .; j_call: TRBJ2-2; v_call: TRBV4-1; cdr3_aa: CASSHQDMGLLTGELFF; cdr3_nt: TGCGCCAGCAGCCACCAAGATATGGGACTTCTCACCGGGGAGCTGTTTTTT
d_call: .; clone_size: .; j_call: TRBJ2-4; v_call: TRBV19; cdr3_aa: CASSMGGYIQYF; cdr3_nt: TGTGCCAGTAGTATGGGCGGGTACATTCAGTACTTC
d_call: .; clone_size: .; j_call: TRBJ1-1; v_call: TRBV7-9; cdr3_aa: CASSLGGLNTEAFF; cdr3_nt: TGTGCCAGCAGCTTGGGGGGTCTGAACACTGAAGCTTTCTTT
d_call: TRBD1; clone_size: .; j_call: TRBJ2-2; v_call: TRBV18; cdr3_aa: CASSPPDRGTGELFF; cdr3_nt: TGTGCCAGCTCACCACCGGACAGGGGCACCGGGGAGCTGTTTTTT
d_call: .; clone_size: .; j_call: TRBJ1-6; v_call: TRBV7-9; cdr3_aa: CASSLARGPGRNSPLHF; cdr3_nt: TGTGCCAGCAGCTTAGCCAGGGGACCAGGGCGGAATTCACCCCTCCACTTT
d_call: .; clone_size: .; j_call: TRBJ1-2; v_call: TRBV28; cdr3_aa: CASSFGQRTNYGYTF; cdr3_nt: TGTGCCAGCAGTTTCGGACAGCGAACTAACTATGGCTACACCTTC
d_call: TRBD2; clone_size: .; j_call: TRBJ2-3; v_call: TRBV7-2; cdr3_aa: CASSFRLAGGPRTDTQYF; cdr3_nt: TGTGCCAGCAGCTTCCGACTAGCGGGGGGTCCCCGCACAGATACGCAGTATTTT
d_call: TRBD1; clone_size: once; j_call: TRBJ1-2; v_call: TRBV5-6; cdr3_aa: CASSMRQGVGGYTF; cdr3_nt: TGTGCCAGCAGCATGCGACAGGGGGTTGGTGGCTACACCTTC
d_call: TRBD2; clone_size: .; j_call: TRBJ2-3; v_call: TRBV5-1; cdr3_aa: CASSQGTNTDTQYF; cdr3_nt: TGCGCCAGCAGCCAAGGGACTAACACAGATACGCAGTATTTT